What follows are 20 T cell receptor beta chains derived from one specimen sequenced in a study of blood T cell repertoires in COVID-19. The table came from immunoSEQ multiplex PCR; TCRdb's copy has only in-frame clones and leaves some out. The repertoire has some 300,000 clones, 80% to 90% of them found once; the top ten carry 3.5% to 5%. Source material: PBMCs or T cells enriched from blood (not recorded which). These receptors were collected from a man in his thirties or forties who had recovered from COVID-19.

The chain carries TRBV25-1 and TRBJ2-7; TRBD1 matches 12 bases. Looked up from germline, CDR1 is MGHDK and CDR2 is SYGVNS. CDR3 length: 16 residues. Trimming took 2 bases from V and 5 from J; bases not matched to a gene: 7. CDR3 sequence: CASSERGTGGIDEQYF. The CDR3 bases are TGTGCCAGCAGTGAAAGGGGGACAGGGGGCATCGACGAGCAGTACTTC.

The chain carries TRBV28 and TRBJ1-2; the D gene is possibly TRBD1 (6 bases). Looked up from germline, CDR1 is MDHEN and CDR2 is SYDVKM. V lost 6 bases and J 8 bases, leaving 19 bases between the germline ends. CDR3 length: 14 residues. Here the CDR3 reads CASRPNRAAAGYTF. DNA for the CDR3: TGTGCCAGCAGACCTAACAGGGCCGCGGCCGGCTACACCTTC.

The chain links TRBV13 to TRBJ2-5; 8 nucleotides align to TRBD2. This CDR3 is built from 16 residues. Germline lookup yields CDR1 PRHDT and CDR2 FYEKMQ (reference sequence). V dropped 8 bases and J dropped 3; count of bases not matched to a gene: 14. CDR3 region: CASRMRQAGAEETQYF. In DNA, the CDR3 is TGTGCCAGCCGTATGCGGCAAGCGGGAGCCGAAGAGACCCAGTACTTC.

The V call is TRBV28, the J call TRBJ2-5, with 12 bases that match TRBD2. CDR3 length equals 16 residues. J gave up 2 bases and V 6 bases, and 7 bases lay outside the gene matches. Germline V CDR1 and CDR2: MDHEN, SYDVKM. The CDR3 coding sequence is TGTGCCAGCAGCGGATCCGGGACTAGCGGGCAAGAGACCCAGTACTTC. This encodes CASSGSGTSGQETQYF.

The J gene is TRBJ2-1, the V gene TRBV2, with TRBD1 as a possible D gene (6 bases). The germline V gene has CDR1 SNHLY and CDR2 FYNNEI. With 6 bases removed from V and 0 bases from J, the gap between germline ends came to 15 bases. The CDR3 is made up of 16 amino acids. This CDR3 is CASSGQPTSSYNEQFF. For the CDR3, the DNA is TGTGCCAGCAGCGGACAGCCTACGAGCTCCTACAATGAGCAGTTCTTC. Filled out from reference TRBV2 and TRBJ2-1, the complete variable domain reads EPEVTQTPSHQVTQMGQEVILRCVPISNHLYFYWYRQILGQKVEFLVSFYNNEISEKSEIFDDQFSVERPDGSNFTLKIRSTKLEDSAMYFCASSGQPTSSYNEQFFGPGTRLTVL.

This sequence joins TRBV9 and TRBJ1-1, with 8 positions matching TRBD1. CDR3 length: 14 amino acids. Trimming took 1 base from V and 6 from J; bases not matched to a gene: 5. Germline V gene data show CDR1 as SGDLS and CDR2 as YYNGEE. The CDR3 DNA reads as TGTGCCAGCAGCGTATCAGGGGGCGCGTCTGAAGCTTTCTTT. It specifies CASSVSGGASEAFF.

J is TRBJ2-6 and V is TRBV10-3; 9 bases match TRBD1. Looked up from germline, CDR1 is ENHRY and CDR2 is SYGVKD. With 4 bases clipped from V and 1 base from J, the junction kept 11 bases outside the gene matches. The CDR3 spans 19 residues. The CDR3 DNA reads TGTGCCATCAGTGGCACTCCGGGACAGGGTTCTTCTGGGGCCAACGTCCTGACTTTC. It is translated as CAISGTPGQGSSGANVLTF.

The count of this clone is one. The V and J genes are TRBV6-1 and TRBJ2-2, with D maybe TRBD1 (6 bases). V shed 3 bases and J shed 5 bases, with 19 bases lying between them. The CDR3 consists of 17 residues. Germline CDR1 reads MNHNS; CDR2 reads SASEGT. The chain's CDR3 is CASSDPPWGPRTGELFF. Written as DNA, the CDR3 is TGTGCCAGCAGTGACCCTCCTTGGGGGCCACGGACCGGGGAGCTGTTTTTT.

The V gene is TRBV27, the J gene TRBJ1-2; D is perhaps TRBD1 (5 bases). CDR3 size: 15 residues. The ends were cut back, 1 base at V and 7 bases at J, with 16 bases in the middle. Germline V gives CDR1 MNHEY, CDR2 SMNVEV (reference sequence). Written as DNA, the CDR3 is TGTGCCAGCAGTTTATGGGGAGGCCAGGGCGGTGGCTACACCTTC. This sequence encodes CASSLWGGQGGGYTF.

V usage is TRBV5-1 and J usage is TRBJ2-1; D is possibly TRBD2 (5 bases). The germline gives CDR1 SGHRS, CDR2 YFSETQ. V lost 0 bases, J lost 5 bases, and 18 bases lay in between. The CDR3 covers 17 residues. The CDR3 protein is CASSLAGRASSDNEQFF. As DNA, the CDR3 is TGCGCCAGCAGCTTGGCCGGTAGGGCTAGCAGCGACAATGAGCAGTTCTTC.

V usage is TRBV29-1 and J usage is TRBJ2-7, with D perhaps matching TRBD2 (6 bases). The CDR3 totals 13 residues. With 7 bases removed from V and 7 bases from J, the gap between germline ends came to 20 bases. The germline gives CDR1 SQVTM, CDR2 ANQGSEA. The CDR3 region has the DNA TGCAGCGCGCGACCCCGGACGGAGGGAGAGCAGTACTTC. The encoded protein is CSARPRTEGEQYF.

The gene calls are TRBV4-1 and TRBJ1-5; D call uncertain. Trimming took 3 bases from V and 0 from J, leaving 6 bases between them. Germline V lookup: CDR1 MGHRA, CDR2 YSYEKL. This CDR3 is built from 14 residues. The CDR3 DNA reads TGCGCCAGCAGCCAGAGTAATAGCAATCAGCCCCAGCATTTT. It specifies CASSQSNSNQPQHF.

The chain has TRBV7-2 and TRBJ2-1; TRBD2 matches at 8 bases. The CDR3 contains 16 residues. V gave up 6 bases and J gave up 0 bases; unmatched junction bases: 7. The germline CDR1 and CDR2 sequences are SGHTA and FQGNSA. CDR3 protein: CASSFVAGSSYNEQFF. The CDR3 region has the DNA TGTGCCAGCAGTTTCGTAGCGGGATCCTCCTACAATGAGCAGTTCTTC.

CDR3 sequence (DNA): TGTGCCAGCAGTTTATGGAGGTACAATGAGCAGTTCTTC. Protein sequence: CASSLWRYNEQFF. The chain links TRBV27 to TRBJ2-1; the D gene is possibly TRBD2 (5 bases). This CDR3 contains 13 residues. Germline CDR1 and CDR2: MNHEY and SMNVEV (reference sequence). Trimming shortened V by 1 base and J by 4 bases, and 5 bases separated the two germline ends.

The V gene is TRBV11-3, the J gene TRBJ1-4; D is uncertain. The V end was cut by 5 bases, the J end by 0 bases, with 7 bases between. Germline V gene data show CDR1 as SGHNT and CDR2 as YENEEA. CDR3 length equals 14 residues. The CDR3 sequence: CASSAEATNEKLFF. CDR3 nucleotides: TGTGCCAGCAGCGCCGAGGCAACTAATGAAAAACTGTTTTTT.

This chain uses TRBV10-1 with TRBJ1-1; possible D gene TRBD1, 5 bases. This CDR3 has 15 residues. The V end lost 5 bases, the J end lost 0 bases, and 13 bases lay between the germline ends. The germline gives CDR1 WNHNN, CDR2 SYGVQD (reference sequence). CDR3 loop: CASSPYRTMNTEAFF. The CDR3 DNA is TGCGCCAGCAGTCCTTACAGGACAATGAACACTGAAGCTTTCTTT.

As DNA, the CDR3 is TGCGCCAGCAGTGCAGGGGGAAACATTCAGTACTTC. This codes for CASSAGGNIQYF. The gene calls are TRBV10-2 and TRBJ2-4; 7 bases are a match to TRBD1. The trim removed 4 bases at V and 6 bases at J, leaving 0 bases unmatched. The CDR3 is made up of 12 amino acids. Germline CDR1 reads WSHSY; CDR2 reads SAAADI.

This sequence joins TRBV21-1 and TRBJ2-7; the table's D call, TRBD2, was not checked against the DNA. TRBV21-1 is flagged as a pseudogene. CDR3 length: 17 amino acids. DNA of the CDR3: TGTGCCAGCAGCAAAAGGGCCCTACTAGCGGGATGTGACGAGCAGTACTTC. Its translation: CASSKRALLAGCDEQYF.

The J gene is TRBJ2-2, the V gene TRBV6-4, with 10 nucleotides matching TRBD2. CDR1 is MRHNA and CDR2 is SNTAGT in the germline V gene. The CDR3 has 15 residues. V lost 6 bases to trimming and J lost 5 bases; unmatched junction nucleotides: 6. The CDR3 region is CASRCQRGGTGELFF. In nucleotides, the CDR3 is TGTGCCAGCAGGTGTCAGCGGGGGGGGACCGGGGAGCTGTTTTTT.

The chain is built from TRBV9 and TRBJ2-3; 9 bases match TRBD2. With V trimmed by 2 bases and J by 2 bases, 3 bases remained unmatched. Germline assignment: CDR1 SGDLS and CDR2 YYNGEE. The CDR3 consists of 15 residues. CDR3: CASSVTSGYTDTQYF. CDR3 sequence (DNA): TGTGCCAGCAGCGTGACTAGCGGCTACACAGATACGCAGTATTTT.